The rows below give T cell receptor beta chains drawn from one sample of a study of T cell responses to AZD1222 COVID-19 vaccine. Clones were read by immunoSEQ multiplex PCR, and TCRdb kept only the in-frame ones, dropping some. The sample has 95,000 to 150,000 clones; around 94% are singletons. The material sequenced was peripheral blood, taken on day 0 of AZD1222 vaccination. The receptors here all came from an adult in good health. The CDR3 runs from the conserved cysteine through the conserved F or W. The order of the fields is J gene, CDR3 length, D gene, V gene, CDR3 protein, CDR3 DNA. The D gene is left open where the match is weak.

TRBJ2-7 13 TRBD1 TRBV2 CASSSTGSTEQYF TGTGCCAGCAGCTCGACAGGGTCTACCGAGCAGTACTTC
TRBJ1-2 15 NA TRBV6-1 CASSELGLSGYGYTF TGTGCCAGCAGTGAATTAGGGTTAAGCGGCTATGGCTACACCTTC
TRBJ2-2 15 NA TRBV2 CASSLQGQNTGELFF TGTGCCAGCAGTCTACAGGGACAGAACACCGGGGAGCTGTTTTTT
TRBJ1-2 14 NA TRBV18 CASSPPGGDYGYTF TGTGCCAGCTCACCGCCGGGGGGGGACTATGGCTACACCTTC
TRBJ1-4 14 NA TRBV11-2 CASSLGPVGEKLFF TGTGCCAGCAGCTTAGGGCCAGTCGGCGAAAAACTGTTTTTT
TRBJ1-6 13 NA TRBV6-5 CASMRVDNSPLHF TGTGCCAGCATGCGGGTTGATAATTCACCCCTCCACTTT
TRBJ1-2 15 TRBD1 TRBV6-5 CASSYSGQVDYGYTF TGTGCCAGCAGTTACTCGGGACAGGTTGACTATGGCTACACCTTC
TRBJ2-1 12 NA TRBV15 CATSRIYNEQFF TGTGCCACCAGCAGAATCTACAATGAGCAGTTCTTC
TRBJ2-3 19 TRBD2 TRBV18 CASSPGTSGRRQNTDTQYF TGTGCCAGCTCACCAGGGACTAGCGGGAGGCGGCAGAACACAGATACGCAGTATTTT
TRBJ1-3 15 NA TRBV18 CASSPDTSSGNTIYF TGTGCCAGCTCACCAGATACCAGCTCTGGAAACACCATATATTTT
TRBJ2-2 16 NA TRBV5-4 CASSSNPQGNTGELFF TGTGCCAGCAGCTCGAACCCACAGGGGAACACCGGGGAGCTGTTTTTT